Presented here are 17 T cell receptor beta chains from one specimen sequenced in a study of OX40 agonist ivuxolimab in advanced cancers. Here immunoSEQ multiplex PCR was the method, and the copy in TCRdb shows in-frame clones only, minus some. The data show 95,000 to 120,000 clones, around 93% seen once. Sequenced material: CD4+ or CD8+ T cells sorted from blood, taken in a trial of the OX40 agonist ivuxolimab. The receptor set was obtained from an adult with an advanced solid tumor such as melanoma, head and neck, liver or kidney cancer.

V gene TRBV28 combines with J gene TRBJ2-1; TRBD2 matches at 10 bases. This CDR3 is built from 16 residues. The germline V gene encodes CDR1 MDHEN and CDR2 SYDVKM. The V and J ends lost 5 bases and 7 bases, in that order; junction bases with no gene match: 11. CDR3 sequence reads: CASSGARTSGGNEQFF. Here the CDR3 DNA reads TGTGCCAGCAGTGGCGCTCGGACTAGCGGAGGTAATGAGCAGTTCTTC.

The chain employs TRBV7-8 and TRBJ1-2; possible D gene TRBD1, 5 bases. Looked up from germline, CDR1 is SGHVS and CDR2 is FQNEAQ. V lost 2 bases and J 4 bases, leaving 20 bases between the germline ends. CDR3 length: 17 residues. CDR3 amino acids: CASSLSSGQQGSYGYTF. The CDR3, as DNA: TGTGCCAGCAGCTTAAGCTCCGGACAACAAGGGAGCTATGGCTACACCTTC.

The V gene is TRBV19, the J gene TRBJ1-5; tentatively, D is TRBD1 (6 bases). The V end was cut by 6 bases, the J end by 3 bases, with 12 bases between. The germline V gene encodes CDR1 LNHDA and CDR2 SQIVND (reference sequence). This CDR3 region has 14 residues. The CDR3 DNA reads TGTGCCAGTAGCACCACAGGGTACAATCAGCCCCAGCATTTT. This encodes CASSTTGYNQPQHF.

The J gene is TRBJ2-5, the V gene TRBV7-3; unclear D gene. This CDR3 region has 13 residues. V gave up 1 base and J gave up 5 bases, with 8 bases separating them. Germline-derived CDR1 and CDR2 are SGHTA and FQGTGA. The CDR3 coding sequence is TGTGCCAGCAGCTTAAGCTCTTTGGAGACCCAGTACTTC. Encoded protein: CASSLSSLETQYF.

V usage is TRBV2 and J usage is TRBJ1-4, with TRBD1 matching 7 bases. The CDR3 consists of 13 residues. The germline gives CDR1 SNHLY, CDR2 FYNNEI. Trimming took 1 base from V and 10 from J; bases not matched to a gene: 3. DNA of the CDR3: TGTGCCAGCAGTGAAGAGGGGGCGGGAAAACTGTTTTTT. Its translation: CASSEEGAGKLFF.

The V and J genes are TRBV6-1 and TRBJ2-7; 8 nucleotides agree with TRBD2. Germline CDR1 MNHNS, CDR2 SASEGT. The CDR3 is 15 amino acids. Trimming at V came to 7 bases and at J to 0 bases, leaving 8 bases not matched to a gene. The CDR3 spells CASTLLAASSYEQYF. For the CDR3, the DNA is TGTGCCAGCACCCTACTAGCGGCCAGCTCCTACGAGCAGTACTTC.

This sequence joins TRBV7-6 and TRBJ1-4; the D gene is possibly TRBD1 (5 bases). Germline lookup yields CDR1 SGHVS and CDR2 FNYEAQ. This CDR3 spans 13 amino acids. The V gene lost 4 bases and the J gene lost 7 bases, with 10 bases spanning the gap. CDR3 sequence (DNA): TGTGCCAGCAGCTCTGGACACTTTGAAAAACTGTTTTTT. Translated, it gives CASSSGHFEKLFF.

The chain combines TRBV25-1 with TRBJ2-5; TRBD1 aligns across 10 bases. Germline trimming cut 1 base from V and 5 bases from J; bases unmatched to any gene: 4. This CDR3 is 15 amino acids long. Germline CDR1 MGHDK, CDR2 SYGVNS. The CDR3 sequence is CASSEWTGGSETQYF. The CDR3, as DNA: TGTGCCAGCAGTGAATGGACAGGGGGGAGCGAGACCCAGTACTTC. Looking up the rest from reference TRBV25-1 and TRBJ2-5 gives the full variable domain: EADIYQTPRYLVIGTGKKITLECSQTMGHDKMYWYQQDPGMELHLIHYSYGVNSTEKGDLSSESTVSRIRTEHFPLTLESARPSHTSQYLCASSEWTGGSETQYFGPGTRLLVL.

The chain carries TRBV5-5 and TRBJ2-2; D gene unclear. Trimming shortened V by 2 bases and J by 3 bases, and 14 bases separated the two germline ends. Germline V lookup: CDR1 SGHKS, CDR2 YYEKEE (reference sequence). This CDR3 is built from 16 residues. The CDR3 loop is CASSLVRQRDTGELFF. The CDR3 nucleotides are TGTGCCAGCAGCTTAGTAAGGCAAAGGGACACCGGGGAGCTGTTTTTT.

The V and J genes are TRBV9 and TRBJ2-1; TRBD1 or TRBD2 may be the D gene (6 bases each). Germline V gene data show CDR1 as SGDLS and CDR2 as YYNGEE. Trimming left V 3 bases short and J 12 bases short, with 16 bases between. The CDR3 consists of 13 residues. The CDR3 is CASSAGGPGAQFF. The CDR3 DNA follows: TGTGCCAGCAGCGCTGGTGGGCCGGGGGCGCAGTTCTTC. The full variable domain, completed using reference TRBV9 and TRBJ2-1, is DSGVTQTPKHLITATGQRVTLRCSPRSGDLSVYWYQQSLDQGLQFLIQYYNGEERAKGNILERFSAQQFPDLHSELNLSSLELGDSALYFCASSAGGPGAQFFGPGTRLTVL.

The chain carries TRBV19 and TRBJ1-6; D is possibly TRBD1 (5 bases). CDR3 size: 13 residues. The V gene's germline CDR1 is LNHDA and CDR2 SQIVND (reference sequence). The V and J ends lost 8 bases and 8 bases respectively, with 13 bases between them. CDR3 protein: CASRRVGDSPLHF. DNA of the CDR3: TGTGCCAGTCGCAGGGTAGGTGATTCACCCCTCCACTTT. Using reference TRBV19 and TRBJ1-6 for the parts outside the CDR3, the full variable domain is DGGITQSPKYLFRKEGQNVTLSCEQNLNHDAMYWYRQDPGQGLRLIYYSQIVNDFQKGDIAEGYSVSREKKESFPLTVTSAQKNPTAFYLCASRRVGDSPLHFGNGTRLTVT.

This chain links TRBV4-1 with TRBJ1-3; 8 bases are shared with TRBD1. Germline CDR1 MGHRA, CDR2 YSYEKL. The trim removed 0 bases at V and 0 bases at J, leaving 7 bases unmatched. The CDR3 runs 18 residues. CDR3 sequence reads: CASSQDRDRFLSGNTIYF. The CDR3 DNA reads TGCGCCAGCAGCCAAGATCGGGACAGGTTCCTCTCTGGAAACACCATATATTTT.

The V call is TRBV5-6, the J call TRBJ1-6, with 8 bases matching TRBD1. Germline CDR1 reads SGHDT; CDR2 reads YYEEEE. This CDR3 is built from 14 residues. V lost 4 bases and J lost 10; bases outside the gene matches: 7. The CDR3 DNA reads TGTGCCAGCAGCCTCGGACAGGGTACCTCACCCCTCCACTTT. Translating it yields CASSLGQGTSPLHF.

The chain couples TRBV10-3 to TRBJ2-7, with TRBD1 identical over 7 bases. The germline V gene has CDR1 ENHRY and CDR2 SYGVKD. This CDR3 has 15 residues. With 4 bases clipped from V and 5 bases from J, the junction kept 11 bases outside the gene matches. CDR3 DNA: TGTGCCATCAGTGTCTCGGACAGGTTGGGAAACGAGCAGTACTTC. Residues: CAISVSDRLGNEQYF.

The V and J genes are TRBV18 and TRBJ2-7, with D maybe TRBD1 (7 bases). The CDR3 runs 17 residues. V shed 2 bases and J shed 5 bases, with 22 bases lying between them. In germline, CDR1 is KGHSH, CDR2 LQKENI. The DNA for the CDR3 is TGTGCCAGCTCACCAAGACCACTTACAGGGGCGGGAAACGAGCAGTACTTC. Translated, it gives CASSPRPLTGAGNEQYF.

The chain combines TRBV7-6 with TRBJ1-2; D possibly corresponds to TRBD1 (5 bases). Germline CDR1 SGHVS, CDR2 FNYEAQ. The length of the CDR3 is 16 residues. The germline V and J ends were trimmed by 2 bases and 0 bases, with 13 bases remaining between them. CDR3 bases: TGTGCCAGCAGCTTAAGGCCAGGGCGAGCTAACTATGGCTACACCTTC. Its protein is CASSLRPGRANYGYTF. Full variable domain (rest looked up from reference TRBV7-6 and TRBJ1-2): GAGVSQSPRYKVTKRGQDVALRCDPISGHVSLYWYRQALGQGPEFLTYFNYEAQQDKSGLPNDRFSAERPEGSISTLTIQRTEQRDSAMYRCASSLRPGRANYGYTFGSGTRLTVV.

A remark on this clone: Distinct nucleotide sequences in the sample also encode this CDR3. The chain joins TRBV5-1 to TRBJ1-1, with D possibly matching TRBD1 (6 bases). This CDR3 spans 14 amino acids. V gave up 0 bases and J gave up 1 base, with 7 bases separating them. Germline assignment: CDR1 SGHRS and CDR2 YFSETQ. CDR3 residues: CASSLGQANTEAFF. CDR3 DNA sequence: TGCGCCAGCAGCTTGGGACAGGCGAACACTGAAGCTTTCTTT.